These 6 T cell receptor beta chains were all obtained from the same sample, sequenced in a study of T cells in localized non-small cell lung cancer. The method was immunoSEQ multiplex PCR; TCRdb's version includes in-frame clones alone and lacks a portion of them. The sample contains about 24,000 clones, roughly 89% of which appear only once. The source material was peripheral blood, sampled before any cancer treatment. These receptors were taken from a man between 40 and 70 years old with stage I squamous cell lung carcinoma.

The rearrangement links TRBV21-1 to TRBJ1-1. TRBV21-1 is recorded as a pseudogene. The CDR3 extends over 14 amino acids. The CDR3 loop reads CASSIHREDTEAFF. The CDR3 DNA follows: TGTGCCAGCAGCATTCACAGGGAGGACACTGAAGCTTTCTTT.

The chain joins TRBV11-2 to TRBJ2-7; TRBD2 matches 9 bases. This CDR3 has 15 amino acids. Looked up from germline, CDR1 is SGHAT and CDR2 is FQNNGV. Unmatched junction bases numbered 9, after V lost 5 bases and J lost 4 bases. CDR3 in amino acids: CASSLLSGGPYEQYF. The CDR3 DNA follows: TGTGCCAGCAGCCTCCTTAGCGGGGGCCCTTACGAGCAGTACTTC. Looking up the rest from reference TRBV11-2 and TRBJ2-7 gives the full variable domain: EAGVAQSPRYKIIEKRQSVAFWCNPISGHATLYWYQQILGQGPKLLIQFQNNGVVDDSQLPKDRFSAERLKGVDSTLKIQPAKLEDSAVYLCASSLLSGGPYEQYFGPGTRLTVT.

The rearrangement uses TRBV19 and TRBJ2-7, with unresolved D. V lost 5 bases and J lost 0, with 11 bases in between. The CDR3 has 14 amino acids. The germline CDR1 and CDR2 sequences are LNHDA and SQIVND (reference sequence). The chain's CDR3 is CASSVRGNSYEQYF. CDR3 bases: TGTGCCAGTAGTGTCCGCGGAAACTCCTACGAGCAGTACTTC.

The gene calls are TRBV7-2 and TRBJ2-7; 7 nucleotides align to TRBD1. Per the germline V gene, CDR1 is SGHTA and CDR2 is FQGNSA. Germline trimming cut 6 bases from V and 6 bases from J; bases unmatched to any gene: 5. CDR3 size: 12 residues. CDR3 coding DNA: TGTGCCAGCAGTTACAGGGGTATCGAGCAGTACTTC. This sequence encodes CASSYRGIEQYF.

The rearrangement joins TRBV14 to TRBJ2-7; D not resolved. Germline V CDR1 and CDR2: SGHDN, FVKESK. Deletions cut 2 bases from V and 4 bases from J, with 6 bases between. The CDR3 consists of 12 residues. CDR3 protein: CASSQYDYEQYF. CDR3 sequence (DNA): TGTGCCAGCAGCCAATATGATTACGAGCAGTACTTC.

The chain links TRBV4-2 to TRBJ2-1; the D gene is possibly TRBD2 (7 bases). V was trimmed by 2 bases and J by 8 bases, leaving 13 bases between them. Germline V CDR1 and CDR2: LGHNA, YNFKEQ. This CDR3 contains 14 residues. The CDR3 sequence is CASSQRGAGDEQFF. The DNA for the CDR3 is TGTGCCAGCAGCCAACGGGGGGCGGGGGATGAGCAGTTCTTC.